This TCR beta chain is drawn from a study of T cells in Graves' hyperthyroidism and ophthalmopathy. Study in general: Peripheral blood was taken when the disease was first diagnosed, before any treatment began.

What was amplified from RNA transcripts were TCR beta CDR3 regions. First-round RT-PCR with HTBI primers amplified the TCR CDR3 region. MiXCR was run by TCRdb on the multiplex PCR reads, yielding one entry per CDR3 protein. The repertoire holds around 300,000 distinct CDR3 sequences, with approximately 14% as singletons. Each patient was aged 18 to 65 and had newly diagnosed hyperthyroidism of under 2 months' duration. Lactation, pregnancy, other autoimmune disease or uncontrolled infection excluded patients. This clonotype was counted ten times or more. Sequencing used blood. This TCR came from a woman in her twenties or thirties with Graves' hyperthyroidism.

The CDR3 coding sequence is TGTGCCAGCAACCCGGGGGGGGCGGCGGAAGCTTTCTTT. Its protein is CASNPGGAAEAFF. The chain combines TRBV3-1 with TRBJ1-1; possibly TRBD1 for D (6 bases). Trimming pared 7 bases from V and 8 bases from J, leaving 17 bases between. This CDR3 comprises 13 residues. Germline V lookup: CDR1 LGHDT, CDR2 YNNKEL (reference sequence).